These T cell receptor beta chains were read from a single sample in a study of blood T cell repertoires in COVID-19. Profiled with immunoSEQ multiplex PCR; TCRdb holds only in-frame clones, not every one. The table shows around 130,000 clones, with around nine tenths occurring only once. The sequenced sample consisted of peripheral blood. These receptors were obtained from a man aged 60 to 75 with COVID-19, enrolled during active disease. Both conserved end residues are part of each CDR3. Fields, in order: clone size, V gene, J gene, D gene, CDR3 protein, CDR3 DNA. D genes are given only for firm matches. Expanded clones get a size class; other rows say once, few or many, or leave the size out.

.	TRBV6-5	TRBJ2-1	TRBD1	CASSTGGNEQFF	TGTGCCAGCAGTACAGGGGGTAATGAGCAGTTCTTC
.	TRBV4-1	TRBJ1-3	.	CASSQPLGDGNTIYF	TGCGCCAGCAGCCAGCCCCTAGGGGATGGAAACACCATATATTTT
.	TRBV15	TRBJ2-6	TRBD2	CATSSRGGYSGANVLTF	TGTGCCACCAGCTCCCGCGGGGGGTACTCTGGGGCCAACGTCCTGACTTTC
.	TRBV11-1	TRBJ2-5	.	CASSPAGQRETQYF	TGTGCCAGCAGCCCGGCGGGACAGCGAGAGACCCAGTACTTC
.	TRBV2	TRBJ1-1	TRBD1	CASTRQGAPTEAFF	TGTGCCAGCACTCGGCAGGGGGCGCCCACTGAAGCTTTCTTT
.	TRBV4-3	TRBJ2-2	.	CASSQDPGGANTGELFF	TGCGCCAGCAGCCAAGATCCGGGTGGAGCGAACACCGGGGAGCTGTTTTTT
.	TRBV10-2	TRBJ2-1	TRBD2	CASSDIAGVRDEQFF	TGCGCCAGCAGTGATATAGCGGGAGTTCGCGATGAGCAGTTCTTC
.	TRBV11-3	TRBJ2-4	TRBD2	CASSLELAGVSLAKNIQYF	TGTGCCAGCAGCTTAGAACTAGCGGGAGTTTCACTAGCCAAAAACATTCAGTACTTC
.	TRBV7-3	TRBJ2-1	TRBD2	CASSPGAGTSGRRSYNEQFF	TGTGCCAGCAGCCCCGGTGCCGGAACTAGCGGAAGACGCTCCTACAATGAGCAGTTCTTC
.	TRBV7-3	TRBJ2-7	.	CASSPLAGSYEQYF	TGTGCCAGCAGCCCCCTTGCGGGCAGCTACGAGCAGTACTTC
.	TRBV9	TRBJ1-5	.	CASSGGSNQPQHF	TGTGCCAGCAGCGGGGGCAGCAATCAGCCCCAGCATTTT
.	TRBV20-1	TRBJ1-1	.	CSAYNTEAFF	TGCAGTGCCTATAACACTGAAGCTTTCTTT
.	TRBV6-6	TRBJ2-5	TRBD1	CASSWDRGRETQYF	TGTGCCAGCAGTTGGGACAGGGGGCGAGAGACCCAGTACTTC
.	TRBV27	TRBJ2-3	TRBD2	CASSPPGLAGDSTDTQYF	TGTGCCAGCAGTCCACCTGGACTAGCGGGAGATTCCACAGATACGCAGTATTTT
.	TRBV19	TRBJ2-2	.	CASSIGRGRVDTGELFF	TGTGCCAGTAGTATTGGCAGGGGTCGGGTCGACACCGGGGAGCTGTTTTTT
once	TRBV2	TRBJ2-7	TRBD2	CASRVAGGVDEQYF	TGTGCCAGCAGGGTGGCCGGGGGGGTCGACGAGCAGTACTTC
.	TRBV27	TRBJ2-1	TRBD2	CATWTGIIGTSDNEQFF	TGTGCCACCTGGACAGGGATTATAGGGACTAGCGACAATGAGCAGTTCTTC
.	TRBV2	TRBJ2-1	TRBD2	CASSDSGSGSLFYNEQFF	TGTGCCAGCAGTGACTCGGGTAGCGGGAGTCTCTTCTACAATGAGCAGTTCTTC
.	TRBV3-1/TRBV3-2	TRBJ2-7	.	CASTGGDGEQYF	TGTGCCAGCACTGGCGGTGATGGGGAGCAGTACTTC
.	TRBV5-4	TRBJ1-4	.	CASSSGTRDEKLFF	TGTGCCAGCAGCTCCGGGACAAGGGATGAAAAACTGTTTTTT
.	TRBV12-3/TRBV12-4	TRBJ2-1	.	CASSSREQFF	TGTGCCAGCAGTTCCCGTGAGCAGTTCTTC
.	TRBV30	TRBJ2-4	TRBD2	CAWKSLVTRTSAANIQYF	TGTGCCTGGAAAAGCCTTGTAACTCGGACTAGCGCGGCAAACATTCAGTACTTC
.	TRBV3-1/TRBV3-2	TRBJ2-2	TRBD1	CASSPGTGGTGELFF	TGTGCCAGCAGCCCCGGGACAGGGGGGACCGGGGAGCTGTTTTTT
.	TRBV19	TRBJ1-1	.	CASSPGGTEAFF	TGTGCCAGTAGCCCAGGTGGGACTGAAGCTTTCTTT
.	TRBV27	TRBJ2-1	.	CASSLYGGSYNEQFF	TGTGCCAGCAGTTTATATGGAGGGAGCTACAATGAGCAGTTCTTC
.	TRBV5-1	TRBJ1-4	TRBD1	CASKTGGVGEKLFF	TGCGCCAGCAAGACAGGGGGCGTAGGGGAAAAACTGTTTTTT
few	TRBV3-1/TRBV3-2	TRBJ2-5	.	CASSQETYGDQYF	TGTGCCAGCAGCCAAGAGACTTACGGAGACCAGTACTTC
few	TRBV5-1	TRBJ2-1	.	CASSFSGNDYNEQFF	TGCGCCAGCAGCTTTAGCGGAAACGACTACAATGAGCAGTTCTTC
.	TRBV5-1	TRBJ2-5	TRBD2	CASSSGTRTQETQYF	TGCGCCAGCAGCTCCGGGACTAGAACCCAAGAGACCCAGTACTTC
.	TRBV7-8	TRBJ2-3	.	CASSSGTSTDTQYF	TGTGCCAGCAGCTCCGGGACTAGCACAGATACGCAGTATTTT
.	TRBV7-9	TRBJ2-2	.	CASSYTPGDPDTGELFF	TGTGCCAGCAGCTACACCCCGGGAGACCCGGATACCGGGGAGCTGTTTTTT
.	TRBV27	TRBJ2-2	TRBD1	CASSLDRLSGELFF	TGTGCCAGCAGTTTGGACAGGTTGAGCGGGGAGCTGTTTTTT
.	TRBV5-1	TRBJ2-2	.	CASRWSAGELFF	TGCGCCAGCAGGTGGTCGGCCGGGGAGCTGTTTTTT
.	TRBV7-3	TRBJ2-1	TRBD2	CASSFTRTSGAGEQFF	TGTGCCAGCAGCTTTACCCGGACTAGCGGGGCGGGTGAGCAGTTCTTC
.	TRBV11-2	TRBJ2-3	.	CASSLVLRDTQYF	TGTGCCAGCAGCTTAGTACTACGGGATACGCAGTATTTT
.	TRBV30	TRBJ1-5	TRBD1	CAWSHGTGNQPQHF	TGTGCCTGGAGCCACGGGACAGGCAATCAGCCCCAGCATTTT
.	TRBV15	TRBJ1-5	.	CATSLGQGRGQPQHF	TGTGCCACCAGCCTGGGTCAGGGTAGAGGTCAGCCCCAGCATTTT
.	TRBV3-1/TRBV3-2	TRBJ1-4	.	CASSPSRATNEKLFF	TGTGCCAGCAGCCCCTCGCGGGCAACTAATGAAAAACTGTTTTTT
.	TRBV2	TRBJ1-6	TRBD1	CASSQDRVNSPLHF	TGTGCCAGCAGCCAGGACAGGGTAAATTCACCCCTCCACTTT
.	TRBV5-1	TRBJ1-2	TRBD1	CASSSRPGTDTVYGYTF	TGCGCCAGCAGCTCCAGGCCCGGGACAGACACCGTCTATGGCTACACCTTC
.	TRBV28	TRBJ1-1	TRBD1	CASRVKSDRGPEAFF	TGTGCCAGCAGGGTAAAATCCGACAGGGGCCCTGAAGCTTTCTTT
.	TRBV27	TRBJ2-1	TRBD1	CASSPTGTALYNEQFF	TGTGCCAGCAGCCCAACCGGGACAGCCCTTTACAATGAGCAGTTCTTC
.	TRBV7-6	TRBJ2-4	.	CASASSVAGAKNIQYF	TGTGCCAGCGCTTCTAGCGTCGCCGGGGCCAAAAACATTCAGTACTTC
.	TRBV5-6	TRBJ1-2	.	CASSLAAGSPRHYGYTF	TGTGCCAGCAGCTTGGCGGCAGGGTCCCCGAGACACTATGGCTACACCTTC
.	TRBV10-3	TRBJ2-7	.	CAISPLAKALNEQYF	TGTGCCATCAGTCCGCTAGCTAAAGCGTTAAACGAGCAGTACTTC
.	TRBV19	TRBJ2-1	TRBD2	CASSVLAGVTGNEQFF	TGTGCCAGTAGTGTACTAGCGGGAGTAACCGGGAATGAGCAGTTCTTC